Presented here are 20 T cell receptor beta chains from one specimen sequenced in a study of brain T cells in children with intractable seizures. Repertoires were generated with immunoSEQ multiplex PCR, while TCRdb's copy carries only in-frame clones and drops some. Of about 110,000 clones detected, 94% appear once; the ten largest clones hold 3.8%. The specimen was peripheral blood, collected at surgery. Source of these receptors: a boy under two years old with hemimegalencephaly and intractable seizures.

The chain employs TRBV6-2 or TRBV6-3 and TRBJ2-7, with a weak D call TRBD1 (6 bases). The CDR3 is made up of 16 amino acids. V was trimmed by 0 bases and J by 1 base, leaving 13 bases between them. The germline gives CDR1 MNHEY, CDR2 SVGEGT. CDR3 loop: CASSYSWRQGSYEQYF. In DNA form, the CDR3 reads TGTGCCAGCAGTTACTCCTGGCGCCAGGGGTCCTACGAGCAGTACTTC.

The genes are TRBV28 and TRBJ2-7, with 10 positions matching TRBD2. Germline V gene sequence: CDR1 MDHEN, CDR2 SYDVKM. With 6 bases clipped from V and 7 bases from J, the junction kept 12 bases outside the gene matches. The CDR3 runs to 15 residues. The CDR3, as DNA: TGTGCCAGCAGACCTAGCGGGAGACCCCTACGGGAGCAGTACTTC. Translation: CASRPSGRPLREQYF.

The rearrangement joins TRBV6-2 or TRBV6-3 to TRBJ2-5; 8 positions agree with TRBD2. Germline values: CDR1 MNHEY, CDR2 SVGEGT. CDR3 length equals 18 residues. Trimming removed 2 bases from V and 5 bases from J; junction bases left unmatched: 16. CDR3 nucleotide sequence: TGTGCCAGCAGTTACCCCCCAGCGGGAGAGGGGGTTACGGAGACCCAGTACTTC. Its protein is CASSYPPAGEGVTETQYF.

V and J are TRBV28 and TRBJ2-5, with D possibly matching TRBD2 (7 bases). V was cut by 10 bases and J by 6 bases, with 24 bases left in between. CDR3 length equals 15 residues. Germline lookup yields CDR1 MDHEN and CDR2 SYDVKM. CDR3 sequence: CATTLLRGAGKTQYF. CDR3 DNA sequence: TGTGCCACCACCCTCTTACGGGGGGCTGGGAAGACCCAGTACTTC.

This chain joins TRBV7-9 and TRBJ1-5, with D tentatively TRBD1 (5 bases). The CDR3 runs 14 residues. Germline CDR1 and CDR2: SEHNR and FQNEAQ (reference sequence). V lost 5 bases to trimming and J lost 3 bases, with 11 bases between them. CDR3 in DNA: TGTGCCAGCAGCCCGACAGTTTACAATCAGCCCCAGCATTTT. This translates into CASSPTVYNQPQHF. The full variable domain, in which reference TRBV7-9 and TRBJ1-5 provide the parts outside the CDR3, is DTGVSQNPRHKITKRGQNVTFRCDPISEHNRLYWYRQTLGQGPEFLTYFQNEAQLEKSRLLSDRFSAERPKGSFSTLEIQRTEQGDSAMYLCASSPTVYNQPQHFGDGTRLSIL.

The rearrangement joins TRBV18 to TRBJ1-2; D uncertain. Germline V gene lookup returns CDR1 KGHSH and CDR2 LQKENI. Trimming took 2 bases from V and 0 from J, leaving 16 bases between them. The CDR3 extends over 17 amino acids. The CDR3 DNA reads as TGTGCCAGCTCACCAGGGTTCCTGGCAGTCGCTAACTATGGCTACACCTTC. Translation: CASSPGFLAVANYGYTF.

This clone was seen a handful of times. The sample carries other DNA sequences with the same CDR3. The V gene is TRBV28, the J gene TRBJ2-7; unclear D gene. V was cut by 3 bases and J by 4 bases, with 10 bases left in between. This CDR3 contains 13 residues. Germline CDR1 reads MDHEN; CDR2 reads SYDVKM. For the CDR3, the DNA is TGTGCCAGCAGTTTTATCGGAAGTTACGAGCAGTACTTC. This sequence encodes CASSFIGSYEQYF.

J is TRBJ2-3 and V is TRBV2, with 13 bases matching TRBD2. This CDR3 is built from 14 residues. Germline V gene data show CDR1 as SNHLY and CDR2 as FYNNEI. J gave up 14 bases and V 4 bases, and 9 bases lay outside the gene matches. CDR3 residues: CASSGIGTSGISYF. Here the CDR3 DNA reads TGTGCCAGCAGTGGTATAGGGACTAGCGGGATCTCGTATTTT.

V is TRBV28 and J is TRBJ2-1, with 12 bases matching TRBD2. J lost 3 bases, V lost 6 bases, and 12 bases had no gene match. The length of the CDR3 is 18 residues. The germline CDR1 and CDR2 sequences are MDHEN and SYDVKM. The CDR3 spells CASSLGLAGNLNYNEQFF. The CDR3 nucleotides are TGTGCCAGCAGCCTTGGACTAGCGGGAAACCTGAACTACAATGAGCAGTTCTTC.

The chain recombines TRBV5-1 with TRBJ2-6; 9 bases align to TRBD1. J lost 2 bases, V lost 4 bases, and 7 bases had no gene match. The CDR3 is 17 residues long. Germline V lookup: CDR1 SGHRS, CDR2 YFSETQ. The CDR3 DNA follows: TGCGCCAGCAGCAACCGGGACAGGGTTACTGGGGCCAACGTCCTGACTTTC. Translating gives CASSNRDRVTGANVLTF.

The chain employs TRBV18 and TRBJ2-7, with D unresolved. This CDR3 comprises 12 residues. CDR1 is KGHSH, CDR2 LQKENI, per germline. Deletions cut 3 bases from V and 3 bases from J, with 6 bases between. The chain's CDR3 is CASSPTFYEQYF. DNA of the CDR3: TGTGCCAGCTCACCGACCTTCTACGAGCAGTACTTC. The whole variable domain, remainder taken from reference TRBV18 and TRBJ2-7, is NAGVMQNPRHLVRRRGQEARLRCSPMKGHSHVYWYRQLPEEGLKFMVYLQKENIIDESGMPKERFSAEFPKEGPSILRIQQVVRGDSAAYFCASSPTFYEQYFGPGTRLTVT.

CDR3 loop: CASKGAPLYGYTF. CDR3 sequence (DNA): TGCGCCAGCAAGGGGGCCCCCCTCTATGGCTACACCTTC. The rearrangement links TRBV4-1 to TRBJ1-2; TRBD1 aligns across 7 bases. The CDR3 extends over 13 amino acids. Germline-derived CDR1 and CDR2 are MGHRA and YSYEKL. V was pared by 7 bases and J by 4 bases, with 6 bases of the junction left unmatched.

The rearrangement uses TRBV5-4 and TRBJ2-3; the match to TRBD2 covers 9 bases. The CDR3 runs to 14 residues. Trimming at V came to 4 bases and at J to 1 base, leaving 1 base not matched to a gene. The germline gives CDR1 SGHNT, CDR2 YYREEE (reference sequence). CDR3 protein: CASSEREGTDTQYF. The CDR3 bases are TGTGCCAGCAGCGAGCGGGAGGGCACAGATACGCAGTATTTT.

This clone was detected only once. CDR3 nucleotide sequence: TGTGCCAGCAGTTTTGCGTCGACAGATACGCAGTATTTT. Translating it yields CASSFASTDTQYF. The V and J genes are TRBV12-3 or TRBV12-4 and TRBJ2-3; no clear D gene. Trimming took 3 bases from V and 3 from J, leaving 7 bases between them. The CDR3 runs 13 residues.

J is TRBJ2-7 and V is TRBV7-6; 13 bases fit TRBD2. Per the germline V gene, CDR1 is SGHVS and CDR2 is FNYEAQ. The CDR3 sequence is 15 residues long. Unmatched junction bases numbered 3, after V lost 4 bases and J lost 3 bases. CDR3 loop: CASSSGLAGVYEQYF. For the CDR3, the DNA is TGTGCCAGCAGCTCCGGACTAGCGGGAGTCTACGAGCAGTACTTC. Full variable domain (remainder filled in from reference TRBV7-6 and TRBJ2-7): GAGVSQSPRYKVTKRGQDVALRCDPISGHVSLYWYRQALGQGPEFLTYFNYEAQQDKSGLPNDRFSAERPEGSISTLTIQRTEQRDSAMYRCASSSGLAGVYEQYFGPGTRLTVT.

The chain has TRBV4-1 and TRBJ2-6, with D uncertain. The CDR3 loop spans 17 amino acids. V was shortened by 4 bases and J by 4 bases, with 17 bases between the two germline ends. Germline CDR1 reads MGHRA; CDR2 reads YSYEKL. The CDR3 loop is CASSPLVRSPGANVLTF. The CDR3 DNA reads TGCGCCAGCAGCCCCTTGGTCCGGAGTCCCGGGGCCAACGTCCTGACTTTC.

This chain links TRBV10-1 with TRBJ2-7; 8 nucleotides align to TRBD1. The germline gives CDR1 WNHNN, CDR2 SYGVQD (reference sequence). This CDR3 is built from 13 residues. CDR3 nucleotides: TGCGCAGGGTGGACAGGGTTCCCCTACGAGCAGTACTTC. Translated, it gives CAGWTGFPYEQYF.

This clone was counted a few times. V gene TRBV7-2 combines with J gene TRBJ1-1; 8 positions match TRBD1. This CDR3 has 14 amino acids. The germline gives CDR1 SGHTA, CDR2 FQGNSA. Germline trimming cut 5 bases from V and 0 bases from J; bases unmatched to any gene: 2. The CDR3 protein is CASSRTGLNTEAFF. The CDR3 coding sequence is TGTGCCAGCAGCCGGACAGGGCTGAACACTGAAGCTTTCTTT. Combining the CDR3 with reference TRBV7-2 and TRBJ1-1 gives the whole variable domain GAGVSQSPSNKVTEKGKDVELRCDPISGHTALYWYRQSLGQGLEFLIYFQGNSAPDKSGLPSDRFSAERTGGSVSTLTIQRTQQEDSAVYLCASSRTGLNTEAFFGQGTRLTVV.

This chain links TRBV7-6 with TRBJ2-7; no clear D gene. V was clipped by 1 base and J by 3 bases, with 7 bases between them. The CDR3 runs 13 residues. Germline values: CDR1 SGHVS, CDR2 FNYEAQ. The CDR3 loop is CASSLEGFYEQYF. DNA for the CDR3: TGTGCCAGCAGCTTAGAGGGATTCTACGAGCAGTACTTC.

The DNA for the CDR3 is TGTGCCATCAGTGCCGACAGGGAGTATGGCTACACCTTC. This gives the protein CAISADREYGYTF. This chain joins TRBV10-3 and TRBJ1-2, with 7 bases lining up with TRBD1. Per the germline V gene, CDR1 is ENHRY and CDR2 is SYGVKD. After removal of 4 bases from V and 5 bases from J, the junction contained 4 bases not matched to a gene. The CDR3 is made up of 13 amino acids.